The present T cell receptor (beta chain) was sequenced within a study of T-cell reconstitution after alpha-beta-depleted transplantation in children. This clonotype was counted once. The CDR3 is 13 amino acids. V lost 7 bases and J lost 0, with 12 bases in between. Per the germline V gene, CDR1 is SQVTM and CDR2 is ANQGSEA. Preparing the TCRbeta library involved the use of unique molecular identifiers. TCRdb re-derived calls from the PCR reads in MiXCR, one entry per CDR3 protein. The data show about 540,000 distinct CDR3 sequences, approximately 30% seen once. Sequencing was performed on PBMCs, taken before TCRalphabeta/CD19-depleted stem cell transplant. This clonotype was obtained from a boy in the first two years of life with Wiskott-Aldrich syndrome, due to receive a stem cell transplant. J is TRBJ1-1 and V is TRBV29-1; TRBD1 is a possible D gene (5 bases). The CDR3 reads CSAMGDLNTEAFF. CDR3 DNA sequence: TGCAGCGCCATGGGGGATTTGAACACTGAAGCTTTCTTT. The whole variable domain, remainder taken from reference TRBV29-1 and TRBJ1-1, is SAVISQKPSRDICQRGTSLTIQCQVDSQVTMMFWYRQQPGQSLTLIATANQGSEATYESGFVIDKFPISRPNLTFSTLTVSNMSPEDSSIYLCSAMGDLNTEAFFGQGTRLTVV.